Below, 31 T cell receptor beta chains from the same sample are listed, as sequenced in a study of identical twins (dated by TCRdb to the mid-2010s). Libraries were built with 5' RACE. Sequencing instrument: Illumina HiSeq 2000. The raw public reads went through TCRdb reprocessing: fastp at Q25, MiXCR clone calling, in-frame beta chains kept. Each entry is one CDR3 protein sequence, shown with its most common DNA and genes. This sample holds 450,000 to 650,000 distinct CDR3 sequences; roughly 9.9% were observed only once. Clones ranked in the top ten supply 2.5% to 3% of the sample. The data also belong to a second study, concerning yellow fever vaccine responses in identical twins.

The material sequenced was PBMCs. The source of these receptors is a woman aged 18-35 years in good health.

This clonotype was picked up many times. V usage is TRBV10-3 and J usage is TRBJ2-3; 7 nucleotides match TRBD1. Germline CDR1 is ENHRY and CDR2 is SYGVKD. CDR3 length: 15 residues. The junction had 8 bases not matched to a gene; V was cut back by 6 bases and J by 2 bases. The CDR3 DNA reads as TGTGCCATCAGGATGACAGGGCTGATCACAGATACGCAGTATTTT. As protein: CAIRMTGLITDTQYF.

CDR3 DNA: TGCGCCAGCAGCCAACTAGCTACGAGGGAGCAGTTCTTC. Residues: CASSQLATREQFF. The rearrangement joins TRBV4-1 to TRBJ2-1; D perhaps matches TRBD2 (5 bases). Germline CDR1 reads MGHRA; CDR2 reads YSYEKL. Trimming left V 2 bases short and J 10 bases short, with 12 bases between. The CDR3 runs 13 residues.

The chain uses TRBV3-1 and TRBJ1-4; D is unclear. The V and J ends lost 2 bases and 5 bases respectively, with 9 bases between them. This CDR3 spans 14 amino acids. From germline, CDR1 is LGHDT and CDR2 YNNKEL (reference sequence). Here the CDR3 reads CASSQHTQNEKLFF. CDR3 nucleotides: TGTGCCAGCAGCCAACATACTCAAAATGAAAAACTGTTTTTT.

CDR3 sequence: CSASPRGRDTEAFF. The DNA for the CDR3 is TGCAGTGCTAGCCCCCGGGGGCGGGACACTGAAGCTTTCTTT. The V call is TRBV20-1, the J call TRBJ1-1; perhaps TRBD1 as D (6 bases). The germline V and J ends were trimmed by 3 bases and 3 bases, with 14 bases remaining between them. Germline CDR1 is DFQATT and CDR2 is SNEGSKA (reference sequence). The length of the CDR3 is 14 residues.

This clonotype was seen at least ten times. The chain employs TRBV6-2 or TRBV6-3 and TRBJ1-1; a weak D match, TRBD1 (6 bases). This CDR3 spans 13 amino acids. CDR1 is MNHEY, CDR2 SVGEGT, per germline. With 6 bases removed from V and 3 bases from J, the gap between germline ends came to 11 bases. The CDR3 region is CASRQGSDTEAFF. The CDR3 DNA is TGTGCCAGCAGACAGGGTTCGGACACTGAAGCTTTCTTT.

This chain uses TRBV7-3 with TRBJ2-2; unclear D gene. This CDR3 has 16 amino acids. With 1 base removed from V and 5 bases from J, the gap between germline ends came to 14 bases. Germline lookup yields CDR1 SGHTA and CDR2 FQGTGA. The DNA for the CDR3 is TGTGCCAGCAGCTTAAGATCGGACGGAACAACCGGGGAGCTGTTTTTT. Translated, it gives CASSLRSDGTTGELFF. The entire variable domain, with the rest obtained from reference TRBV7-3 and TRBJ2-2, is as follows: GAGVSQTPSNKVTEKGKYVELRCDPISGHTALYWYRQSLGQGPEFLIYFQGTGAADDSGLPNDRFFAVRPEGSVSTLKIQRTERGDSAVYLCASSLRSDGTTGELFFGEGSRLTVL.

Worth noting for this clonotype: One end of the junction varies from germline; a read error may be responsible. The V gene is TRBV20-1, the J gene TRBJ2-7; possible D gene TRBD2, 6 bases. The CDR3 loop spans 14 amino acids. Germline V CDR1 and CDR2: DFQATT, SNEGSKA (reference sequence). Written as DNA, the CDR3 is TGCAGTGCTAGAGATAAACTCTTCGGGGACTCGAAGGACTTC. It codes for CSARDKLFGDSKDF.

The chain joins TRBV7-6 to TRBJ2-5; 9 positions match TRBD1. Unmatched junction bases numbered 10, after V lost 5 bases and J lost 3 bases. The length of the CDR3 is 16 residues. Germline CDR1 reads SGHVS; CDR2 reads FNYEAQ. CDR3 region: CASSGGFRTGEETQYF. The CDR3 bases are TGTGCCAGCAGCGGAGGGTTTAGGACAGGGGAAGAGACCCAGTACTTC.

The gene calls are TRBV5-1 and TRBJ1-2; D ambiguous. The CDR3 contains 15 residues. The V and J ends lost 0 bases and 4 bases respectively, with 13 bases between them. Germline-derived CDR1 and CDR2 are SGHRS and YFSETQ. Here the CDR3 DNA reads TGCGCCAGCAGCTTGGTGGCCACCCCGGCCTATGGCTACACCTTC. It codes for CASSLVATPAYGYTF.

This chain joins TRBV7-2 and TRBJ2-2; D is unresolved. The CDR3 extends over 13 amino acids. Germline values: CDR1 SGHTA, CDR2 FQGNSA. With 2 bases removed from V and 9 bases from J, the gap between germline ends came to 10 bases. Here the CDR3 DNA reads TGTGCCAGCAGCTTAAACATGGCCCGGGAGCTGTTTTTT. It yields the protein CASSLNMARELFF.

In its sample, this clonotype was seen many times. This chain connects TRBV7-9 to TRBJ2-4; the match to TRBD1 covers 7 bases. V shed 7 bases, J shed 4 bases, and the junction held 7 bases outside the gene matches. Germline V gene sequence: CDR1 SEHNR, CDR2 FQNEAQ (reference sequence). The CDR3 sequence is 14 residues long. The CDR3 protein is CASMTDREKNIQYF. The CDR3, as DNA: TGTGCCAGCATGACTGACAGGGAGAAAAACATTCAGTACTTC. Complete variable domain (other parts from reference TRBV7-9 and TRBJ2-4): DTGVSQNPRHKITKRGQNVTFRCDPISEHNRLYWYRQTLGQGPEFLTYFQNEAQLEKSRLLSDRFSAERPKGSFSTLEIQRTEQGDSAMYLCASMTDREKNIQYFGAGTRLSVL.

The CDR3: CATSRNNEQFF. The CDR3 region has the DNA TGTGCCACCAGCAGGAACAATGAGCAGTTCTTC. The chain recombines TRBV24-1 with TRBJ2-1; no clear D. Germline assignment: CDR1 KGHDR and CDR2 SFDVKD. The CDR3 runs 11 residues. V lost 7 bases to trimming and J lost 5 bases, with 5 bases between them.

The chain has TRBV6-1 and TRBJ1-1; 9 nucleotides agree with TRBD1. Germline values: CDR1 MNHNS, CDR2 SASEGT. The CDR3 sequence is 13 residues long. The J segment lost 1 base and the V segment lost 9 bases, leaving 3 bases of the junction unmatched. CDR3 sequence: CASKGQGNTEAFF. The CDR3 coding sequence is TGTGCCAGTAAGGGACAGGGGAACACTGAAGCTTTCTTT.

This clonotype was seen repeatedly, ten times or more. The chain combines TRBV5-1 with TRBJ2-1; D is perhaps TRBD1 (6 bases). The CDR3 sequence is 15 residues long. V lost 8 bases to trimming and J lost 12 bases, with 27 bases between them. The V gene's germline CDR1 is SGHRS and CDR2 YFSETQ. In DNA form, the CDR3 reads TGCGCCAGTGGTCAACCGCAGGGGTCCATAATGTCGCAGTTCTTC. Its translation is CASGQPQGSIMSQFF.

This chain links TRBV29-1 with TRBJ2-7; 10 bases fit TRBD1. Germline CDR1 reads SQVTM; CDR2 reads ANQGSEA. Trimming removed 5 bases from V and 3 bases from J; junction bases left unmatched: 7. This CDR3 comprises 14 residues. CDR3 in amino acids: CSVTGQGGVYEQYF. The DNA for the CDR3 is TGCAGCGTTACCGGACAGGGGGGAGTCTACGAGCAGTACTTC.

In its sample, this clonotype was seen a few times. The CDR3 region has the DNA TGCGCCAGCAGCCAAGGATCCGTCCTCACAGATACGCAGTATTTT. Protein product: CASSQGSVLTDTQYF. The chain couples TRBV4-3 to TRBJ2-3; no reliable D call. The CDR3 loop spans 15 amino acids. V was shortened by 1 base and J by 2 bases, with 10 bases between the two germline ends. Looked up from germline, CDR1 is LGHNA and CDR2 is YSLEER.

V gene TRBV2 combines with J gene TRBJ2-3, with 9 bases matching TRBD2. Germline CDR1 is SNHLY and CDR2 is FYNNEI. The V gene end was trimmed by 8 bases and the J gene end by 0 bases; junction bases not matched to a gene: 9. The CDR3 covers 16 residues. Here the CDR3 DNA reads TGTGCCAGCGCCCAGACTAGCGGATATAGCACAGATACGCAGTATTTT. As protein: CASAQTSGYSTDTQYF.

The chain is built from TRBV4-1 and TRBJ2-3, with D maybe TRBD2 (6 bases). Trimming pared 4 bases from V and 6 bases from J, leaving 20 bases between. The CDR3 is made up of 16 amino acids. Germline CDR1 MGHRA, CDR2 YSYEKL. CDR3 in amino acids: CASSPNPGTRQDTQYF. The DNA of the CDR3 is TGCGCCAGCAGCCCCAACCCCGGGACTCGCCAGGATACGCAGTATTTT.

This clonotype has just a few counts. The gene calls are TRBV4-3 and TRBJ2-7, with 7 positions matching TRBD2. Germline loops: CDR1 LGHNA, CDR2 YSLEER. The CDR3 sequence is 16 residues long. V was pared by 1 base and J by 0 bases, with 6 bases of the junction left unmatched. The CDR3 DNA reads TGCGCCAGCAGCCAAGTCGCGCGGGAGCCCTCCTACGAGCAGTACTTC. Its protein product is CASSQVAREPSYEQYF.

This clonotype came up a few times. This chain joins TRBV5-5 and TRBJ2-5; D unclear. This CDR3 is 13 amino acids long. V was clipped by 1 base and J by 2 bases, with 6 bases between them. Germline lookup yields CDR1 SGHKS and CDR2 YYEKEE (reference sequence). The CDR3: CASSLLEQETQYF. The CDR3 region has the DNA TGTGCCAGCAGCTTGTTAGAACAAGAGACCCAGTACTTC.

This clonotype was counted many times. The rearrangement uses TRBV19 and TRBJ2-7, with D perhaps matching TRBD1 (6 bases). This CDR3 has 15 amino acids. The germline V and J ends were trimmed by 6 bases and 0 bases, with 15 bases remaining between them. Germline V CDR1 and CDR2: LNHDA, SQIVND (reference sequence). This chain's CDR3 is CASSDGQWPSYEQYF. CDR3 sequence (DNA): TGTGCCAGTAGCGACGGACAGTGGCCCTCCTACGAGCAGTACTTC. The full variable domain, rest sourced from reference TRBV19 and TRBJ2-7, is DGGITQSPKYLFRKEGQNVTLSCEQNLNHDAMYWYRQDPGQGLRLIYYSQIVNDFQKGDIAEGYSVSREKKESFPLTVTSAQKNPTAFYLCASSDGQWPSYEQYFGPGTRLTVT.

This clonotype was picked up many times. The chain recombines TRBV28 with TRBJ2-3, with D possibly being TRBD1 (6 bases). Trimming removed 5 bases at V and 2 bases at J, with 20 bases between. Germline CDR1 MDHEN, CDR2 SYDVKM. The CDR3 length is 17 residues. CDR3 bases: TGTGCCAGCAGTCTAAGACAGGACCGGGCATTCACAGATACGCAGTATTTT. It is translated as CASSLRQDRAFTDTQYF.

This clonotype came up many times. This chain uses TRBV6-1 with TRBJ2-1; 16 bases map to TRBD2. In germline, CDR1 is MNHNS, CDR2 SASEGT. There are 16 residues in the CDR3. V trimming: 6 bases; J trimming: 6 bases; junction bases outside the gene matches: 5. CDR3 region: CASRGTSGRAGNEQFF. CDR3 sequence (DNA): TGTGCCAGCAGGGGGACTAGCGGGAGGGCCGGCAATGAGCAGTTCTTC.

V is TRBV30 and J is TRBJ2-5; the D gene could be TRBD1 or TRBD2 (5 bases each). CDR1 and CDR2 (germline): GTSNPN, SVGIG (reference sequence). The CDR3 is 13 amino acids. The V end lost 2 bases, the J end lost 5 bases, and 12 bases lay between the germline ends. The CDR3 loop is CAWSWGSGETQYF. Here the CDR3 DNA reads TGTGCCTGGAGTTGGGGGAGTGGGGAGACCCAGTACTTC.

The V and J genes are TRBV6-1 and TRBJ2-7; D is perhaps TRBD1 (7 bases). The CDR3 length is 15 residues. Germline CDR1 reads MNHNS; CDR2 reads SASEGT. V lost 6 bases and J lost 2, with 17 bases in between. The CDR3 nucleotides are TGTGCCAGCAGGGGACTGACAGGGCAAACCTACGAGCAGTACTTC. It encodes CASRGLTGQTYEQYF.

This clonotype was recorded at least ten times. The chain joins TRBV24-1 to TRBJ2-7; TRBD2 might be the D (6 bases). CDR3 length: 17 amino acids. Trimming pared 0 bases from V and 1 base from J, leaving 15 bases between. The V gene's germline CDR1 is KGHDR and CDR2 SFDVKD. CDR3 protein: CATSDLGAGGESYEQYF. The CDR3 DNA reads TGTGCCACCAGTGATTTGGGGGCTGGCGGGGAATCCTACGAGCAGTACTTC.

In its sample, this clonotype was seen many times. The CDR3 nucleotides are TGTGCCAGCAGATCTTCCGGGACTGGGTCTCGCGGTGAGCAGTTCTTC. Encoded protein: CASRSSGTGSRGEQFF. The gene calls are TRBV7-3 and TRBJ2-1, with D possibly TRBD2 on 6 matching bases. The CDR3 extends over 16 amino acids. From germline, CDR1 is SGHTA and CDR2 FQGTGA. V lost 6 bases and J lost 9, with 24 bases in between.

The chain carries TRBV7-2 and TRBJ2-7; 8 bases align to TRBD2. V gave up 1 base and J gave up 8 bases; unmatched junction bases: 10. Per the germline V gene, CDR1 is SGHTA and CDR2 is FQGNSA. There are 15 residues in the CDR3. CDR3 residues: CASSLVPGGFFQQYF. CDR3 in DNA: TGTGCCAGCAGCTTAGTCCCGGGGGGGTTCTTTCAGCAGTACTTC.

This clonotype appeared many times. This sequence joins TRBV6-2 or TRBV6-3 and TRBJ1-1, with unresolved D. CDR3 size: 15 residues. Germline CDR1 is MNHEY and CDR2 is SVGEGT. V lost 7 bases, J lost 2 bases, and 17 bases lay in between. CDR3 sequence (DNA): TGTGCCAGCACCGAACCGGCGTTGAAAAACACTGAAGCTTTCTTT. It is translated as CASTEPALKNTEAFF.

The V gene is TRBV9, the J gene TRBJ2-2; D gene ambiguous. The germline V and J ends were trimmed by 0 bases and 0 bases, with 9 bases remaining between them. Germline CDR1 SGDLS, CDR2 YYNGEE. The CDR3 runs to 16 residues. CDR3 nucleotides: TGTGCCAGCAGCGTAGTAGGGTTGCCGAACACCGGGGAGCTGTTTTTT. As protein: CASSVVGLPNTGELFF.

This clonotype appeared a few times. The chain is built from TRBV4-2 and TRBJ2-1; 7 nucleotides match TRBD1. V gave up 5 bases and J gave up 7 bases; unmatched junction bases: 11. From germline, CDR1 is LGHNA and CDR2 YNFKEQ. CDR3 length: 15 amino acids. The CDR3 bases are TGTGCCAGCAGCTCTGTGACAGGGAAGAGAAATGAGCAGTTCTTC. Translated, it gives CASSSVTGKRNEQFF.